What follows is one T cell receptor beta chain and its context. Its antigen is not yet known. Base quality data are lacking; no much larger clone is found one base away. These data originate in a study of shared clonotypes between healthy human individuals (dated by TCRdb to the early 2020s). About the full investigation: The cohort comprised two women and three men aged 18 to 49 years. To increase sequencing depth and limit assay-specific biases, different laboratories used diverse techniques to prepare libraries and sequence TCR repertoires. The study deeply sequenced blood TCR repertoires of five healthy adults to estimate repertoire size and the extent of clonotype sharing between individuals. For each donor, CD4 naive and CD4 memory were each given three plates, CD8 naive was given two plates, and CD8 memory was given one plate. Per donor, leukapheresis produced somewhere between about 0.8 and 9 billion PBMCs. General conclusions and limits of the study: The small number of donors limited the genetic and exposure-history diversity represented. Sharing across a few donors was observed for around 4.8% of naive CD4, 3% to 3.5% of naive CD8, 2% to 2.5% of memory CD4, and about 0.4% of memory CD8 clonotypes. Sampling was restricted to blood, and TCR repertoires in tissues likely differ from the TCR repertoires found in blood. Larger estimated clonotype richness was generally found for naive subsets than for memory subsets. Higher generation probabilities were observed for clonotypes shared by all four sorted-subset donors than for non-shared clonotypes. Pairwise subsampling led to the expectation that sequencing depth would affect the degree of clonotype sharing among donors. Rarefaction of sorted-subset datasets indicated incomplete sequencing despite the large sequencing depth.

The donors were healthy, HIV-negative adults with no recently reported acute infections or vaccinations. All donors were Caucasian adults living in Nashville, Tennessee, USA. CD4+ T cells were enriched through magnetic negative selection, after which naive cells were positively selected on CD45RA and the remaining negative fraction served as the memory subset. After blood collection by leukapheresis, PBMCs were isolated using Ficoll-Histopaque density gradient centrifugation and then cryopreserved in the vapor phase of liquid nitrogen. Analytical flow cytometry was used to check the purity and quantity of each magnetically sorted T cell population. Each sorted fraction had its genomic DNA isolated and then quantified by UV absorbance on a Nanodrop 2000c. The CDR3 contains 14 residues, cysteine and phenylalanine counted. CDR3 DNA only is kept here, 42 bases in frame from base 1. Reading the germline V gene (reference sequence) gives CDR1 SEHNR and CDR2 FQNEAQ. V is shortened by 8 bases, J by 6 bases, and the region joining them spans 20 bases.

Using the deep immunoSEQ assay, multiplex PCR amplified TCR CDR3 regions from genomic DNA. Extracted genomic DNA from each cell subset was spread evenly across all wells of several immunoSEQ 96-well plates, with each plate serving as a replicate. For sorted subsets, each replicate PCR was loaded with approximately 0.2 ug genomic DNA, equivalent to 25,000 to 35,000 T cell genomes. Purified libraries were measured with a Qubit 3.0 fluorometer, size-checked on a Bioanalyzer 2100, and measured again with the KAPA Library Quantification kit. Each immunoSEQ 96-well plate was sequenced on its own single-read 150-cycle Illumina NextSeq 550 flow cell. The published analysis was carried out like this. Because the immunoSEQ output included only junctional sequences and no quality scores, the filtering could not be the same as the filtering used for full-length reads. To assign V/J genes and CDR3, sequences were annotated against IMGT germline references using PyIR, a Python wrapper for IgBLAST v1.9. Reads with weak V/J assignments (E-value above 1e-6), missing CDR3, stop codons, out-of-frame junctions, or ambiguous translated residues were removed. V3J clonotypes were defined as sequences sharing the same inferred V gene, J gene, and CDR3 amino acid sequence. Percentage overlap between repertoires was calculated by dividing the number of shared unique clonotypes by the size of the smaller repertoire. Three approaches were used to assess repertoire richness: RTK rarefaction, the Chao1 estimator, and Recon v2.1 estimates of unobserved clonotypes. Generation probabilities for all TCRbeta clonotypes obtained by the gDNA method from a few donors were computed using OLGA. The table was pulled from immuneACCESS by TCRdb, which kept in-frame rearrangements only. Such tables lose some clones; where checked, under half of the loss comes from unresolved V genes, and the rest has no known cause. The V and J calls and clone size are taken from that table; D and trimming were inferred from the DNA. This sample holds fewer than 3 million clones; around 92% were observed only once. The ten largest clones add up to 0.3% to 0.45% of the sample.

The specimen was naive CD4+ T cells from PBMCs. The cell subset or site label, as the study defines it: CD45RA+ positively selected. The source of this sequence is a man aged 18 to 29 in good health. Some clones in this sample may be carry-over from other donors' samples. The sequence links TRBV7-9 to TRBJ2-7; the D gene is perhaps TRBD1 or TRBD2, each of them matching over 5 bases. The DNA sequence reads TGTGCCAGCCTCTGGTCAGGGACGCCGGGCGAGCAGTACTTC. Its translation reads: CASLWSGTPGEQYF.